This TCR beta chain was sequenced during a study of blood T cell repertoires in COVID-19. Looking at the study overall: T cells, B-cell-depleted T cells, or PBMCs provided the cDNA or gDNA that served as material.

This clone was counted between two and nine times. In the source study's methods: Researchers report that nucleated cell counts were estimated from reference gene primer amplification. Measured with immunoSEQ multiplex PCR; TCRdb has only the in-frame clones, and not every one. V and J calls and clone size are copied from that table; D and trimming were computed from the DNA. The sample includes about 94,000 clones, roughly 84% of them seen just once. What was sequenced was peripheral blood. The receptor was isolated from a woman aged 80 or over with acute or convalescent COVID-19.

The CDR3 loop is CASSSTGGREKLFF. In nucleotides, the CDR3 is TGTGCCAGCAGCTCCACAGGGGGCCGGGAAAAACTGTTTTTT. The rearrangement joins TRBV7-8 to TRBJ1-4; TRBD1 aligns across 9 bases. There are 14 residues in the CDR3. The V and J ends lost 4 bases and 8 bases, in that order; junction bases with no gene match: 5. Germline loops: CDR1 SGHVS, CDR2 FQNEAQ.